The clone carrying this T cell receptor beta chain was seen many times. In TCRdb, the 5' RACE reads were re-called with MiXCR into one record per CDR3 protein. The sample includes about 19,000 distinct CDR3 sequences, 4.2% of them seen just once. This CDR3 has 11 residues. Trimming left V 3 bases short and J 8 bases short, with 7 bases between. Germline loops: CDR1 MNHNS, CDR2 SASEGT. These data belong to a study of early T cells in non-severe SARS-CoV-2 infection. Background on the study: It was bulk RNA from unsorted whole blood that was sequenced, and the chains were unpaired.

The chain employs TRBV6-1 and TRBJ1-2; the D is unclear. Material: whole blood. This clonotype originated in an adult who was a healthcare worker with PCR-confirmed SARS-CoV-2 infection or an uninfected control (not recorded which). The CDR3 reads CASSEGRGYTF. CDR3 nucleotide sequence: TGTGCCAGCAGTGAGGGGAGAGGCTACACCTTC.